This T cell receptor (beta chain) emerged from a study of blood T cell repertoires in COVID-19. Study information: The study drew acute and convalescent COVID-19 samples from the United States, Italy and Spain. Sources were T cells, B-cell-depleted T cells, or PBMCs; the material itself was cDNA or gDNA.

CDR3 size: 16 residues. The germline gives CDR1 SGHDT, CDR2 YYEEEE. V shed 3 bases and J 5 bases; nucleotides not matched to a gene: 12. There are a few counts of this clone. How the authors handled the data: Nucleated cell number was recorded as an estimate derived from reference gene primer amplification. Assay used: immunoSEQ multiplex PCR; TCRdb lists only in-frame clones, some missing. That table supplies the V and J calls and clone size; D and trimming were determined from the DNA. This sample has under 200,000 clones, with approximately 80% found just once. V is TRBV5-6 and J is TRBJ2-7, with 9 bases matching TRBD2. Sequencing was performed on peripheral blood. This TCR came from a human donor in a cohort sampled during active COVID-19. The CDR3 DNA reads as TGTGCCAGCAGCTCCGGGTTTAGCGGGAGTGTCGACGAGCAGTACTTC. This gives the protein CASSSGFSGSVDEQYF.